The 25 T cell receptor beta chains listed next were all sequenced from one sample in a study of cytomegalovirus exposure and HLA in healthy donors. With 60 Vbeta and 13 Jbeta primers, the PCR was carried out. Repertoires were generated with immunoSEQ multiplex PCR, while TCRdb's copy carries only in-frame clones and drops some. The profile shows more than 90,000 clones, more than 70% of them singletons. Material for sequencing was PBMCs. The receptors come from a man over 45 in good health and CMV-seropositive.

The chain is built from TRBV5-4 and TRBJ2-1; tentative D call: TRBD1 (5 bases). The CDR3 covers 15 residues. Germline CDR1 reads SGHNT; CDR2 reads YYREEE (reference sequence). V lost 0 bases and J lost 1, with 8 bases in between. CDR3 sequence: CASSLAGMSYNEQFF. CDR3 nucleotide sequence: TGTGCCAGCAGCTTGGCAGGGATGTCCTACAATGAGCAGTTCTTC.

The V gene is TRBV5-4, the J gene TRBJ2-1; 9 bases agree with TRBD1. V lost 2 bases and J lost 6; bases outside the gene matches: 6. The CDR3 loop spans 15 amino acids. CDR1 is SGHNT, CDR2 YYREEE, per germline (reference sequence). As DNA, the CDR3 is TGTGCCAGCAGCTTCCCCGGGACAGGGAGCAATGAGCAGTTCTTC. Protein sequence: CASSFPGTGSNEQFF. Drawing the rest from reference TRBV5-4 and TRBJ2-1, the complete variable domain is ETGVTQSPTHLIKTRGQQVTLRCSSQSGHNTVSWYQQALGQGPQFIFQYYREEENGRGNFPPRFSGLQFPNYSSELNVNALELDDSALYLCASSFPGTGSNEQFFGPGTRLTVL.

This chain uses TRBV6-5 with TRBJ2-3; D uncertain. V lost 4 bases and J lost 2, with 4 bases in between. Germline values: CDR1 MNHEY, CDR2 SVGAGI. CDR3 length: 12 residues. CDR3 residues: CASSSSTDTQYF. The DNA for the CDR3 is TGTGCCAGCAGTTCATCCACAGATACGCAGTATTTT.

The genes are TRBV7-9 and TRBJ1-4; D is possibly TRBD1 (5 bases). The CDR3 runs to 16 residues. V lost 5 bases to trimming and J lost 4 bases, with 17 bases between them. Germline lookup yields CDR1 SEHNR and CDR2 FQNEAQ (reference sequence). The CDR3 loop reads CASSDGVGLVNEKLFF. In nucleotides, the CDR3 is TGTGCCAGCAGCGACGGAGTGGGGCTGGTTAATGAAAAACTGTTTTTT.

The rearrangement uses TRBV29-1 and TRBJ2-7; D gene unclear. CDR3 length equals 13 residues. Trimming pared 2 bases from V and 1 base from J, leaving 9 bases between. Germline V lookup: CDR1 SQVTM, CDR2 ANQGSEA. In DNA, the CDR3 is TGCAGCGTTGAATCGGCGGTTTCCTACGAGCAGTACTTC. Translating gives CSVESAVSYEQYF.

This sequence joins TRBV28 and TRBJ1-1; tentative D call: TRBD1 (6 bases). Trimming took 5 bases from V and 7 from J, leaving 26 bases between them. Germline-derived CDR1 and CDR2 are MDHEN and SYDVKM. The CDR3 length is 17 residues. CDR3: CASSLPSDRQAPGEAFF. CDR3 sequence (DNA): TGTGCCAGCAGTCTACCTTCCGATCGACAGGCCCCCGGTGAAGCTTTCTTT.

The J gene is TRBJ2-3, the V gene TRBV18; a weak D match, TRBD2 (5 bases). Trimming pared 4 bases from V and 4 bases from J, leaving 9 bases between. The CDR3 extends over 13 amino acids. Germline assignment: CDR1 KGHSH and CDR2 LQKENI. The CDR3 DNA reads as TGTGCCAGCTCACGGCAGGAGGCAGATACGCAGTATTTT. Protein: CASSRQEADTQYF.

The chain carries TRBV12-5 and TRBJ1-1, with D possibly TRBD1 on 5 matching bases. The CDR3 has 13 amino acids. From germline, CDR1 is LGHNT and CDR2 FRNRAP. Trimming removed 7 bases at V and 3 bases at J, with 12 bases between. The CDR3 sequence: CASAIRGDTEAFF. The CDR3 nucleotides read TGTGCTAGTGCGATACGGGGGGACACTGAAGCTTTCTTT. The full variable domain, rest sourced from reference TRBV12-5 and TRBJ1-1, is DARVTQTPRHKVTEMGQEVTMRCQPILGHNTVFWYRQTMMQGLELLAYFRNRAPLDDSGMPKDRFSAEMPDATLATLKIQPSEPRDSAVYFCASAIRGDTEAFFGQGTRLTVV.

The chain has TRBV18 and TRBJ2-2, with TRBD2 matching 7 bases. The germline V gene encodes CDR1 KGHSH and CDR2 LQKENI. J gave up 3 bases and V 3 bases, and 10 bases lay outside the gene matches. CDR3 size: 17 residues. The CDR3 bases are TGTGCCAGCTCACCCGCGGGAGTTGTCAGTTACACCGGGGAGCTGTTTTTT. Translating gives CASSPAGVVSYTGELFF.

The gene calls are TRBV20-1 and TRBJ2-7, with 7 bases fitting TRBD2. The V segment lost 4 bases and the J segment 7 bases; nucleotides outside the gene matches: 4. Per the germline V gene, CDR1 is DFQATT and CDR2 is SNEGSKA (reference sequence). The CDR3 consists of 11 residues. The CDR3 reads CSANLGREQYF. Written as DNA, the CDR3 is TGCAGTGCTAACCTCGGGAGGGAGCAGTACTTC.

In this sample, this clone turned up once. The V and J genes are TRBV7-2 and TRBJ2-2; maybe TRBD1 (6 bases). Germline V CDR1 and CDR2: SGHTA, FQGNSA. The CDR3 has 18 amino acids. Trimming left V 2 bases short and J 3 bases short, with 19 bases between. CDR3 residues: CASSLLPRDTLDTGELFF. DNA for the CDR3: TGTGCCAGCAGCTTACTTCCCCGGGACACCCTCGACACCGGGGAGCTGTTTTTT.

The V gene is TRBV29-1, the J gene TRBJ2-7, with D tentatively TRBD2 (5 bases). Between the trimmed V and J ends, which lost 4 bases and 4 bases, there was a span of 17 bases. This CDR3 has 14 residues. Germline CDR1 is SQVTM and CDR2 is ANQGSEA. In nucleotides, the CDR3 is TGCAGCGTTGTCGTCGGGGAAAGACTTTACGAGCAGTACTTC. It codes for CSVVVGERLYEQYF.

The rearrangement uses TRBV19 and TRBJ2-4; TRBD1 aligns across 9 bases. Trimming took 7 bases from V and 0 from J; bases not matched to a gene: 7. This CDR3 contains 16 residues. The germline V gene encodes CDR1 LNHDA and CDR2 SQIVND (reference sequence). The CDR3 DNA reads TGTGCCAGTACGGGGACAGGGAGGATAGCCAAAAACATTCAGTACTTC. This sequence encodes CASTGTGRIAKNIQYF.

The rearrangement uses TRBV2 and TRBJ2-3, with 12 bases aligning to TRBD2. Germline V CDR1 and CDR2: SNHLY, FYNNEI. The CDR3 runs 18 residues. V dropped 8 bases and J dropped 3; count of bases not matched to a gene: 15. CDR3 in DNA: TGTGCCAGCCTCGCTGGGACTAGCGGGTCCCGGAGGACAGATACGCAGTATTTT. Protein sequence: CASLAGTSGSRRTDTQYF. Complete variable domain (other parts from reference TRBV2 and TRBJ2-3): EPEVTQTPSHQVTQMGQEVILRCVPISNHLYFYWYRQILGQKVEFLVSFYNNEISEKSEIFDDQFSVERPDGSNFTLKIRSTKLEDSAMYFCASLAGTSGSRRTDTQYFGPGTRLTVL.

This sequence joins TRBV5-4 and TRBJ2-1; a possible D gene is TRBD1 (5 bases). Germline V gives CDR1 SGHNT, CDR2 YYREEE (reference sequence). V lost 0 bases, J lost 7 bases, and 8 bases lay in between. CDR3 length: 13 amino acids. The CDR3 spells CASSLAGWNEQFF. CDR3 in DNA: TGTGCCAGCAGCTTGGCAGGGTGGAATGAGCAGTTCTTC.

This chain links TRBV6-6 with TRBJ2-7; TRBD2 matches 9 bases. CDR1 and CDR2 from the germline V gene are MNHNY and SVGAGI (reference sequence). The V gene end was trimmed by 2 bases and the J gene end by 2 bases; junction bases not matched to a gene: 7. This CDR3 contains 16 residues. The CDR3 here is CASSYPTSGRTYEQYF. The CDR3 region has the DNA TGTGCCAGCAGTTACCCCACTAGCGGGCGAACCTACGAGCAGTACTTC.

There are a few counts of this clone. The chain is built from TRBV2 and TRBJ2-3, with D maybe TRBD2 (6 bases). Germline values: CDR1 SNHLY, CDR2 FYNNEI. The CDR3 totals 14 residues. V was cut by 2 bases and J by 4 bases, with 10 bases left in between. CDR3 bases: TGTGCCAGCAGTGAACAGGGAGGCGCAGATACGCAGTATTTT. Translation: CASSEQGGADTQYF. Combining the CDR3 with reference TRBV2 and TRBJ2-3 gives the whole variable domain EPEVTQTPSHQVTQMGQEVILRCVPISNHLYFYWYRQILGQKVEFLVSFYNNEISEKSEIFDDQFSVERPDGSNFTLKIRSTKLEDSAMYFCASSEQGGADTQYFGPGTRLTVL.

The chain carries TRBV6-5 and TRBJ1-4; 8 positions match TRBD1. V trimming: 3 bases; J trimming: 14 bases; junction bases outside the gene matches: 8. Germline V lookup: CDR1 MNHEY, CDR2 SVGAGI. This CDR3 region has 13 residues. The CDR3 region has the DNA TGTGCCAGCAGTTATCTTACAGGGGGATTGCTGTTTTTT. Residues: CASSYLTGGLLFF.

The gene calls are TRBV6-5 and TRBJ1-1, with D possibly TRBD1 on 5 matching bases. This CDR3 is built from 14 residues. Germline CDR1 is MNHEY and CDR2 is SVGAGI. The ends were cut back, 7 bases at V and 4 bases at J, with 16 bases in the middle. The CDR3 region has the DNA TGTGCCAGCATATCGGTAGGGGCATTCACTGAAGCTTTCTTT. This encodes CASISVGAFTEAFF.

The chain has TRBV7-2 and TRBJ2-1; 11 nucleotides match TRBD2. The CDR3 totals 16 residues. Germline-derived CDR1 and CDR2 are SGHTA and FQGNSA. After removal of 5 bases from V and 4 bases from J, the junction contained 7 bases not matched to a gene. CDR3 DNA sequence: TGTGCCAGCAGCCAGGAGGCTAGCGGGGGGTACAATGAGCAGTTCTTC. This gives the protein CASSQEASGGYNEQFF.

J is TRBJ1-1 and V is TRBV5-1; 9 bases match TRBD1. The trim removed 1 base at V and 4 bases at J, leaving 5 bases unmatched. Germline lookup yields CDR1 SGHRS and CDR2 YFSETQ. The length of the CDR3 is 15 residues. The CDR3 is CASSLTGGSGTEAFF. CDR3 sequence (DNA): TGCGCCAGCAGCTTGACAGGGGGCTCGGGCACTGAAGCTTTCTTT.

In the case of this clone: Other nucleotide sequences in the sample specify the same CDR3. The rearrangement uses TRBV7-8 and TRBJ2-7; 9 bases align to TRBD1. CDR1 is SGHVS and CDR2 is FQNEAQ in the germline V gene. The CDR3 runs 15 residues. J was trimmed by 3 bases and V by 4 bases; bases with no gene match: 7. The CDR3 DNA is TGTGCCAGCAGCTCCGACCGGGACAGGGACTACGAGCAGTACTTC. Translated, it gives CASSSDRDRDYEQYF.

The chain employs TRBV28 and TRBJ2-1; no clear D. CDR1 is MDHEN, CDR2 SYDVKM, per germline. Trimming removed 4 bases at V and 9 bases at J, with 22 bases between. CDR3 length equals 16 residues. CDR3 nucleotides: TGTGCCAGCAGTTCCCCTAGTACTGATTCCTTAGGTGAGCAGTTCTTC. This codes for CASSSPSTDSLGEQFF.

This clone was recorded once. The chain is built from TRBV28 and TRBJ1-2; 9 bases fit TRBD1. Germline V lookup: CDR1 MDHEN, CDR2 SYDVKM. The CDR3 spans 19 residues. After removal of 1 base from V and 8 bases from J, the junction contained 20 bases not matched to a gene. This chain's CDR3 is CASSLSYRTGEEMRRGYTF. CDR3 nucleotides: TGTGCCAGCAGTTTATCCTATCGGACAGGGGAAGAGATGCGGAGGGGCTACACCTTC.

This chain joins TRBV5-1 and TRBJ2-7; weak D call: TRBD2 (6 bases). V was clipped by 3 bases and J by 4 bases, with 17 bases between them. CDR1 is SGHRS, CDR2 YFSETQ, per germline. The CDR3 has 15 amino acids. CDR3 nucleotides: TGCGCCAGCAGCTCCTGGGAGGTGGCTGGGTACGAGCAGTACTTC. Its protein product is CASSSWEVAGYEQYF.